This section outlines one T cell receptor beta chain sequence together with its context. The data belong to a study of blood T cell repertoires in COVID-19. Participant-reported clinical history was the basis for cohort assignment. Produced via immunoSEQ multiplex PCR; TCRdb's table is partial and in-frame only. The sample carries 300,000 to 450,000 clones, approximately 90% recorded once. Sequenced input: PBMCs or T cells enriched from blood (not recorded which). The receptor was derived from a young woman who had recovered from COVID-19.

The DNA of the CDR3 is TGTGCCAGGACCGCCCCGACAGGGGGCACTGGAGATACGCAGTATTTT. Its translation: CARTAPTGGTGDTQYF. The rearrangement joins TRBV21-1 to TRBJ2-3; TRBD1 is the table's D call and was not checked against the DNA. TRBV21-1 is annotated as a pseudogene. The CDR3 spans 16 residues.